Listed below are T cell receptor beta chains from one sample, sequenced in a study of shared clonotypes between healthy human individuals. The table came from immunoSEQ multiplex PCR; TCRdb's copy has only in-frame clones and leaves some out. Counted here are under 850,000 clones, more than 85% occurring once; the ten biggest clones make up about 24%. Sequencing was done on a sample of naive CD8+ T cells sorted from blood. These receptors were taken from a man between 25 and 39 years old in good health. The CDR3 runs from the conserved cysteine through the conserved F or W. Fields, in order: J gene, clone size, D gene, V gene, CDR3 DNA, CDR3 protein. The D gene is left open where the match is weak. The size entry is marked missing in some rows and otherwise reads once, few, many or a size class.

J gene: TRBJ2-6; clone size: .; D gene: .; V gene: TRBV29-1; CDR3 DNA: TGCAGCGTTGCGGGACGGGCCAACGTCCTGACTTTC; CDR3 protein: CSVAGRANVLTF
J gene: TRBJ1-5; clone size: .; D gene: .; V gene: TRBV27; CDR3 DNA: TGTGCCAGCAGTCCAGGACGGAGCAATCAGCCCCAGCATTTT; CDR3 protein: CASSPGRSNQPQHF
J gene: TRBJ2-3; clone size: .; D gene: TRBD1; V gene: TRBV5-1; CDR3 DNA: TGCGCCAGCAGCCCGGGACAGGGCATAGATACGCAGTATTTT; CDR3 protein: CASSPGQGIDTQYF
J gene: TRBJ1-1; clone size: .; D gene: .; V gene: TRBV27; CDR3 DNA: TGTGCCAGCAGTCCCCGGACCCGGGGCACTGAAGCTTTCTTT; CDR3 protein: CASSPRTRGTEAFF
J gene: TRBJ2-5; clone size: .; D gene: .; V gene: TRBV1; CDR3 DNA: TGCACCAGCAGCCAAGAGACGTGGGTTCAAGGAGAGACCCAGTACTTC; CDR3 protein: CTSSQETWVQGETQYF
J gene: TRBJ2-7; clone size: .; D gene: TRBD1; V gene: TRBV5-1; CDR3 DNA: TGCGCCAGCAGCCCTTCAGCAGGGGGCGGTTTCTACGAGCAGTACTTC; CDR3 protein: CASSPSAGGGFYEQYF
J gene: TRBJ1-5; clone size: .; D gene: .; V gene: TRBV19; CDR3 DNA: TGTGCCAGTAGTATGGTAGGGATCTTTCAGCCCCAGCATTTT; CDR3 protein: CASSMVGIFQPQHF
J gene: TRBJ2-1; clone size: .; D gene: .; V gene: TRBV9; CDR3 DNA: TGTGCCAGCAGCGTAAGCAGCGGCTCAAATGAGCAGTTCTTC; CDR3 protein: CASSVSSGSNEQFF
J gene: TRBJ1-4; clone size: .; D gene: .; V gene: TRBV27; CDR3 DNA: TGTGCCAGCAGTTTAGACTCCGCAACTAATGAAAAACTGTTTTTT; CDR3 protein: CASSLDSATNEKLFF
J gene: TRBJ2-6; clone size: .; D gene: .; V gene: TRBV9; CDR3 DNA: TGTGCCAGCAGCGTGGTGGGAGCTGGGGCCAACGTCCTGACTTTC; CDR3 protein: CASSVVGAGANVLTF
J gene: TRBJ2-7; clone size: .; D gene: .; V gene: TRBV11-3; CDR3 DNA: TGTGCCAGCGGGGGTTTGGGGGAGCAGTACTTC; CDR3 protein: CASGGLGEQYF
J gene: TRBJ1-1; clone size: .; D gene: .; V gene: TRBV19; CDR3 DNA: TGTGCCAGTATTGGGCAGGGGCACCTGAACACTGAAGCTTTCTTT; CDR3 protein: CASIGQGHLNTEAFF
J gene: TRBJ2-6; clone size: .; D gene: .; V gene: TRBV5-6; CDR3 DNA: TGTGCCAGCAGCTTACGGGATATTTTTTCTGGGGCCAACGTCCTGACTTTC; CDR3 protein: CASSLRDIFSGANVLTF
J gene: TRBJ1-1; clone size: .; D gene: TRBD1; V gene: TRBV27; CDR3 DNA: TGTGCCAGCAGTTTATCCTCGACAGGGAGTCCCAACACTGAAGCTTTCTTT; CDR3 protein: CASSLSSTGSPNTEAFF
J gene: TRBJ2-4; clone size: .; D gene: .; V gene: TRBV7-8; CDR3 DNA: TGTGCCAGCAGCCAGTACTCCCAGGGGGCCAAAAACATTCAGTACTTC; CDR3 protein: CASSQYSQGAKNIQYF
J gene: TRBJ2-2; clone size: .; D gene: .; V gene: TRBV13; CDR3 DNA: TGTGCCAGCAGCCCACAGTACACCGGGGAGCTGTTTTTT; CDR3 protein: CASSPQYTGELFF
J gene: TRBJ1-1; clone size: .; D gene: TRBD1; V gene: TRBV4-2; CDR3 DNA: TGTGCCAGCAGCTTCACAGGGGGGAACACTGAAGCTTTCTTT; CDR3 protein: CASSFTGGNTEAFF
J gene: TRBJ1-1; clone size: once; D gene: .; V gene: TRBV11-2; CDR3 DNA: TGTGCCAGCAGCGGTCCGCGGGGTAACACTGAAGCTTTCTTT; CDR3 protein: CASSGPRGNTEAFF
J gene: TRBJ1-5; clone size: .; D gene: .; V gene: TRBV19; CDR3 DNA: TGTGCCAGTAAGGTTTCGGCCAGAGGCAATCAGCCCCAGCATTTT; CDR3 protein: CASKVSARGNQPQHF
J gene: TRBJ2-5; clone size: .; D gene: .; V gene: TRBV13; CDR3 DNA: TGTGCCAGCAGCTTAGGCGCAGGTGGGCAAGAGACCCAGTACTTC; CDR3 protein: CASSLGAGGQETQYF
J gene: TRBJ2-7; clone size: .; D gene: .; V gene: TRBV20-1; CDR3 DNA: TGCACGGCCTGGAGTCCATACGAGCAGTACTTC; CDR3 protein: CTAWSPYEQYF
J gene: TRBJ1-2; clone size: .; D gene: .; V gene: TRBV21-1; CDR3 DNA: TGTGCCAGCAAGGGACAGGGGGCGGGAGGCTACACCTTC; CDR3 protein: CASKGQGAGGYTF
J gene: TRBJ2-7; clone size: once; D gene: TRBD2; V gene: TRBV29-1; CDR3 DNA: TGCAGCGTTGAAGGACTAGCGGGAGGGGGTGACGAGCAGTACTTC; CDR3 protein: CSVEGLAGGGDEQYF
J gene: TRBJ2-4; clone size: .; D gene: .; V gene: TRBV28; CDR3 DNA: TGTGCCAGCAGTGGTCTAGCGAGACTAGCCAAAAACATTCAGTACTTC; CDR3 protein: CASSGLARLAKNIQYF
J gene: TRBJ2-4; clone size: once; D gene: .; V gene: TRBV5-5; CDR3 DNA: TGTGCCAGCAGCGCCGGAGGGGCCGGCTTGGACATTCAGTACTTC; CDR3 protein: CASSAGGAGLDIQYF
J gene: TRBJ2-5; clone size: .; D gene: .; V gene: TRBV28; CDR3 DNA: TGTGCCAGCAGTTTATCAGGGTGGGAGACCCAGTACTTC; CDR3 protein: CASSLSGWETQYF
J gene: TRBJ2-2; clone size: .; D gene: .; V gene: TRBV5-6; CDR3 DNA: TGTGCCAGCAGCCCCGGGCGAACCGGGGAGCTGTTTTTT; CDR3 protein: CASSPGRTGELFF
J gene: TRBJ2-7; clone size: .; D gene: TRBD2; V gene: TRBV5-1; CDR3 DNA: TGCGCCAGCAGCCCACGGGGAGGGACACCAGGACTAGCGGGATACGAGCAGTACTTC; CDR3 protein: CASSPRGGTPGLAGYEQYF